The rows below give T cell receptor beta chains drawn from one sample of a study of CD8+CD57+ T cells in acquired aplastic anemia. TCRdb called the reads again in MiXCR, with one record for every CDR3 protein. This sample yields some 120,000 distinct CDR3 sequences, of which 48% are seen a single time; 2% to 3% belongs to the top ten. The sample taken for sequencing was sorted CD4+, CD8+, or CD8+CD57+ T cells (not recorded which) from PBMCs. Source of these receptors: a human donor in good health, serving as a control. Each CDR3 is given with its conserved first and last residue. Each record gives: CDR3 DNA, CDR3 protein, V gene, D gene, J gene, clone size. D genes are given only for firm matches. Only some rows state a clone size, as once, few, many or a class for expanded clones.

cdr3_nt: TGTGCCAGCAGTTCCCATCTTGACCCTGGACTCGTTCACCTCGAGCAGTACTTC
cdr3_aa: CASSSHLDPGLVHLEQYF
v_call: TRBV27
d_call: .
j_call: TRBJ2-7
clone_size: many

cdr3_nt: TGTGCCAGCAGCGGGTTAGGCGGTTTTAACTATGGCTACACCTTC
cdr3_aa: CASSGLGGFNYGYTF
v_call: TRBV11-1
d_call: .
j_call: TRBJ1-2
clone_size: .

cdr3_nt: TGTGCCAGCAGACAACTCATTCTCGTTGCTGAAAAACTGTTTTTT
cdr3_aa: CASRQLILVAEKLFF
v_call: TRBV2
d_call: .
j_call: TRBJ1-4
clone_size: .

cdr3_nt: TGTGCCACCAGAGGCCGGGAGGCTAGCACAGATACGCAGTATTTT
cdr3_aa: CATRGREASTDTQYF
v_call: TRBV15
d_call: TRBD2
j_call: TRBJ2-3
clone_size: .

cdr3_nt: TGTGCCAGCAGCTTAAATCCGGGCACAGATACGCAGTATTTT
cdr3_aa: CASSLNPGTDTQYF
v_call: TRBV7-3
d_call: .
j_call: TRBJ2-3
clone_size: many

cdr3_nt: TGTGCCAACCTCCGGGACACCTCTGGAAACACCATATATTTT
cdr3_aa: CANLRDTSGNTIYF
v_call: TRBV10-3
d_call: .
j_call: TRBJ1-3
clone_size: few

cdr3_nt: TGTGCCGCACGCCGAAGGGGCAATGAGTTCGATGGCTACACCTTC
cdr3_aa: CAARRRGNEFDGYTF
v_call: TRBV10-3
d_call: .
j_call: TRBJ1-2
clone_size: .

cdr3_nt: TGTGCCAGCAGCTTATGGAGCGGGGGGGCCTATGAGCAGTTCTTC
cdr3_aa: CASSLWSGGAYEQFF
v_call: TRBV11-1
d_call: TRBD2
j_call: TRBJ2-1
clone_size: .

cdr3_nt: TGTGCCAGCAGTATCGGGGTCCGCAATCAGCCCCAGCATTTT
cdr3_aa: CASSIGVRNQPQHF
v_call: TRBV2
d_call: .
j_call: TRBJ1-5
clone_size: many

cdr3_nt: TGTGCCACCAGCAGAGATCTAGCAGCCCGCACAGATACGCAGTATTTT
cdr3_aa: CATSRDLAARTDTQYF
v_call: TRBV15
d_call: .
j_call: TRBJ2-3
clone_size: .

cdr3_nt: TGTGCCAGCAGTTACGAAGGTCAGCCCCAGCATTTT
cdr3_aa: CASSYEGQPQHF
v_call: TRBV27
d_call: .
j_call: TRBJ1-5
clone_size: many

cdr3_nt: TGTGCCAGCAGTGTGGGGCCAGGGTCCACAGATACGCAGTATTTT
cdr3_aa: CASSVGPGSTDTQYF
v_call: TRBV2
d_call: .
j_call: TRBJ2-3
clone_size: .

cdr3_nt: TGTGCCAGCAGCCCCGATCGACAGGGAGGGGAGCAGTACTTC
cdr3_aa: CASSPDRQGGEQYF
v_call: TRBV7-7
d_call: .
j_call: TRBJ2-7
clone_size: .

cdr3_nt: TGCAGTGCTAGGGCAGGGGAGGGCTATGGCTACACCTTC
cdr3_aa: CSARAGEGYGYTF
v_call: TRBV20-1
d_call: .
j_call: TRBJ1-2
clone_size: once

cdr3_nt: TGTGCCAGCACCCGGACAGGGAATGAAGCTTTCTTT
cdr3_aa: CASTRTGNEAFF
v_call: TRBV12-3/TRBV12-4
d_call: TRBD1
j_call: TRBJ1-1
clone_size: many

cdr3_nt: TGTGCCAGCAGCGACCGGACAGGGGATCAGCCCCAGCATTTT
cdr3_aa: CASSDRTGDQPQHF
v_call: TRBV12-3/TRBV12-4
d_call: TRBD1
j_call: TRBJ1-5
clone_size: .

cdr3_nt: TGCGCCAGCAGCCAAGACGGTCCTGGGAAAACCTACGAGCAGTACTTC
cdr3_aa: CASSQDGPGKTYEQYF
v_call: TRBV4-3
d_call: .
j_call: TRBJ2-7
clone_size: .

cdr3_nt: TGTGCCGCCAGCAGCCAAAGGCCAGCGGGGGTCCCGGGGGTAGAGACCCAGTACTTC
cdr3_aa: CAASSQRPAGVPGVETQYF
v_call: TRBV24-1
d_call: TRBD2
j_call: TRBJ2-5
clone_size: few

cdr3_nt: TGTGCCAGCAGCTTACTAGCGTCTGGGGCCAACGTCCTGACTTTC
cdr3_aa: CASSLLASGANVLTF
v_call: TRBV2
d_call: TRBD2
j_call: TRBJ2-6
clone_size: once

cdr3_nt: TGCGCCAGCAGCTTGGCCGAGGCTAGACTAGCCAAAAACATTCAGTACTTC
cdr3_aa: CASSLAEARLAKNIQYF
v_call: TRBV5-1
d_call: .
j_call: TRBJ2-4
clone_size: many

cdr3_nt: TGCAGTGCTAGAGGGGGGACAGGGGGAAATGAAAAACTGTTTTTT
cdr3_aa: CSARGGTGGNEKLFF
v_call: TRBV20-1
d_call: TRBD1
j_call: TRBJ1-4
clone_size: many

cdr3_nt: TGTGCCAGCAGCGTTTCTCTCCCGGGACAGGTGGGTAGTGAGCAGTTCTTC
cdr3_aa: CASSVSLPGQVGSEQFF
v_call: TRBV9
d_call: TRBD1
j_call: TRBJ2-1
clone_size: .

cdr3_nt: TGCGCCAGCAACCCCGACACGCGCACAGATACGCAGTATTTT
cdr3_aa: CASNPDTRTDTQYF
v_call: TRBV5-1
d_call: .
j_call: TRBJ2-3
clone_size: .

cdr3_nt: TGTGCCAGCAGCCTAAGCGGGGGAAAAGAAGAGACCCAGTACTTC
cdr3_aa: CASSLSGGKEETQYF
v_call: TRBV9
d_call: TRBD2
j_call: TRBJ2-5
clone_size: many

cdr3_nt: TGTGCCAGCCAAAGACAGGGTTCAGGCACTGAAGCTTTCTTT
cdr3_aa: CASQRQGSGTEAFF
v_call: TRBV6-1
d_call: TRBD1
j_call: TRBJ1-1
clone_size: many

cdr3_nt: TGTGCCATGTCCGGGAGGTTGGGGGAGGATACGCAGTATTTT
cdr3_aa: CAMSGRLGEDTQYF
v_call: TRBV10-3
d_call: TRBD2
j_call: TRBJ2-3
clone_size: many

cdr3_nt: TGTGCCAGCAGCGTAGCCCAGGGTAAGGGCACAGATACGCAGTATTTT
cdr3_aa: CASSVAQGKGTDTQYF
v_call: TRBV9
d_call: .
j_call: TRBJ2-3
clone_size: .

cdr3_nt: TGTGCCAGTCAAGCTTCCGGGACAGGGGGCTACGAGCAGTACTTC
cdr3_aa: CASQASGTGGYEQYF
v_call: TRBV19
d_call: TRBD1
j_call: TRBJ2-7
clone_size: .

cdr3_nt: TGTGCCAGCAGCCTAGGGAGACAGGGCGACTATGGCTACACCTTC
cdr3_aa: CASSLGRQGDYGYTF
v_call: TRBV12-3/TRBV12-4
d_call: TRBD1
j_call: TRBJ1-2
clone_size: .

cdr3_nt: TGCAGTGCTAGGCCCTCAAACAGGGGAGTTAAAGAGACCCAGTACTTC
cdr3_aa: CSARPSNRGVKETQYF
v_call: TRBV20-1
d_call: TRBD1
j_call: TRBJ2-5
clone_size: many

cdr3_nt: TGTGCCAGCAGCCCCCGGGCTCGGGACACAGATACGCAGTATTTT
cdr3_aa: CASSPRARDTDTQYF
v_call: TRBV9
d_call: .
j_call: TRBJ2-3
clone_size: many

cdr3_nt: TGTGCCAGCAGCTCCAGGACTAGCGCCTACGGTGAGCAGTTCTTC
cdr3_aa: CASSSRTSAYGEQFF
v_call: TRBV7-6
d_call: TRBD2
j_call: TRBJ2-1
clone_size: .

cdr3_nt: TGTGCCTGGAGTGCCAGGGGGCTTCGCGAAAAACTGTTTTTT
cdr3_aa: CAWSARGLREKLFF
v_call: TRBV30
d_call: TRBD1
j_call: TRBJ1-4
clone_size: .

cdr3_nt: TGTGCCAGCAGCTTAGGGGTGGGGGGATCTCCCTACGAGCAGTACTTC
cdr3_aa: CASSLGVGGSPYEQYF
v_call: TRBV11-2
d_call: .
j_call: TRBJ2-7
clone_size: .

cdr3_nt: TGCGCCAGCAGTCACGACGGGGAGGCCTATGGCTACACCTTC
cdr3_aa: CASSHDGEAYGYTF
v_call: TRBV10-1
d_call: .
j_call: TRBJ1-2
clone_size: few

cdr3_nt: TGCAGTGCTATCAGGGGGCCTCGTAGCAATCAGCCCCAGCATTTT
cdr3_aa: CSAIRGPRSNQPQHF
v_call: TRBV20-1
d_call: TRBD1
j_call: TRBJ1-5
clone_size: many

cdr3_nt: TGTGCCAGCAGGCCCACAGGGGGCGCGGGTGGCTACACCTTC
cdr3_aa: CASRPTGGAGGYTF
v_call: TRBV12-3/TRBV12-4
d_call: TRBD1
j_call: TRBJ1-2
clone_size: .

cdr3_nt: TGCAGTGCTAGAGATCGTTGGCGGGGGGGCACAGATACGCAGTATTTT
cdr3_aa: CSARDRWRGGTDTQYF
v_call: TRBV20-1
d_call: TRBD2
j_call: TRBJ2-3
clone_size: many

cdr3_nt: TGTGCCAGCAGCTCGGACAGTAGCAGTCAGCCCCAGCATTTC
cdr3_aa: CASSSDSSSQPQHF
v_call: TRBV7-2
d_call: .
j_call: TRBJ1-5
clone_size: .

cdr3_nt: TGCAGTGCAAAACTAGCGGGGGCAGATACGCAGTATTTT
cdr3_aa: CSAKLAGADTQYF
v_call: TRBV20-1
d_call: TRBD2
j_call: TRBJ2-3
clone_size: .

cdr3_nt: TGTGCCAGCAGCCCCCCCGGGACAGGGCGCGAGCAGTACTTC
cdr3_aa: CASSPPGTGREQYF
v_call: TRBV7-2
d_call: TRBD1
j_call: TRBJ2-7
clone_size: .

cdr3_nt: TGTGCCAGCAGCGCCGGGATGACCCAGTACTTC
cdr3_aa: CASSAGMTQYF
v_call: TRBV12-3/TRBV12-4
d_call: .
j_call: TRBJ2-5
clone_size: .

cdr3_nt: TGTGCCAGCAAGGAGGGCAGACAGAATGAAAAACTGTTTTTT
cdr3_aa: CASKEGRQNEKLFF
v_call: TRBV2
d_call: .
j_call: TRBJ1-4
clone_size: .

cdr3_nt: TGTGCCAGCAGTCTTACAACAGAGACCCAGTACTTC
cdr3_aa: CASSLTTETQYF
v_call: TRBV10-3
d_call: .
j_call: TRBJ2-5
clone_size: .

cdr3_nt: TGTGCCAGCAGCGAAACCCGGGGCTACAATGAGCAGTTCTTC
cdr3_aa: CASSETRGYNEQFF
v_call: TRBV2
d_call: .
j_call: TRBJ2-1
clone_size: many

cdr3_nt: TGTGCCAGCAGCGACAGGGTGGACAATGAGCAGTTCTTC
cdr3_aa: CASSDRVDNEQFF
v_call: TRBV9
d_call: .
j_call: TRBJ2-1
clone_size: many

cdr3_nt: TGCGCCAGCAGTGAGTCGGGACTAGCGGGGGGGCAAGAGACCCAGTACTTC
cdr3_aa: CASSESGLAGGQETQYF
v_call: TRBV10-1
d_call: TRBD2
j_call: TRBJ2-5
clone_size: few

cdr3_nt: TGCAGTGCTGTTCGACGTGAGCCCTACGAGCAGTACTTC
cdr3_aa: CSAVRREPYEQYF
v_call: TRBV20-1
d_call: .
j_call: TRBJ2-7
clone_size: once

cdr3_nt: TGTGCCACATTCAAGGGTCTGAACTATGGCTACACCTTC
cdr3_aa: CATFKGLNYGYTF
v_call: TRBV19
d_call: .
j_call: TRBJ1-2
clone_size: .

cdr3_nt: TGTGCCAGTAGATGGGGACAGGGGAGCAATCAGCCCCAGCATTTT
cdr3_aa: CASRWGQGSNQPQHF
v_call: TRBV19
d_call: TRBD1
j_call: TRBJ1-5
clone_size: few

cdr3_nt: TGCGCCAGCAGATATGACAGAGTCCTCGATGGCTACACCTTC
cdr3_aa: CASRYDRVLDGYTF
v_call: TRBV5-1
d_call: .
j_call: TRBJ1-2
clone_size: many